This TCR beta chain was documented in a study of T cells after yellow fever vaccination. Each CDR3 protein is one row after TCRdb ran MiXCR on the 5' RACE reads. The data show roughly 74,000 distinct CDR3 sequences, around 6.9% seen once. Germline CDR1 and CDR2: SGHTA and FQGNSA. This CDR3 has 16 amino acids. V lost 3 bases and J lost 0, with 12 bases in between. The source was CD8+ T cells sorted from PBMCs, collected around 5 days after the first yellow fever vaccination. The sequence was collected from a man between 18 and 35 years old who received the YFV17D yellow fever vaccine. The chain carries TRBV7-2 and TRBJ1-5; the D gene is possibly TRBD1 (6 bases). The CDR3 DNA follows: TGTGCCAGCAGCTTGGGGGGCCCATATAGCAATCAGCCCCAGCATTTT. It codes for CASSLGGPYSNQPQHF. Based on the CDR3 plus reference TRBV7-2 and TRBJ1-5, the full variable domain is GAGVSQSPSNKVTEKGKDVELRCDPISGHTALYWYRQSLGQGLEFLIYFQGNSAPDKSGLPSDRFSAERTGGSVSTLTIQRTQQEDSAVYLCASSLGGPYSNQPQHFGDGTRLSIL.